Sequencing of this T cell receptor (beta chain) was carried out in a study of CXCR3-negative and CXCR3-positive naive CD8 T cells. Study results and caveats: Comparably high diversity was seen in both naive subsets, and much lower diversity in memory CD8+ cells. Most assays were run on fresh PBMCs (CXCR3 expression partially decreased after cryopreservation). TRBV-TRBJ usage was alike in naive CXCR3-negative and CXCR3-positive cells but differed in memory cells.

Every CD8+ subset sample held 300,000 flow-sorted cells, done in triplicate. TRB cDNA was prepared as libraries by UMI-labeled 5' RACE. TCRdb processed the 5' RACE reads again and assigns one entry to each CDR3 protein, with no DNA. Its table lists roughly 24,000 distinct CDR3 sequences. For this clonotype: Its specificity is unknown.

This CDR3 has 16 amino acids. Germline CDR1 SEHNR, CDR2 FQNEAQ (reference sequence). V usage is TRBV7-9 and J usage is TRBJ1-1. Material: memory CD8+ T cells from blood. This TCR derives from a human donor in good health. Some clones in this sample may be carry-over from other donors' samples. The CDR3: CASSPNAFGVGTEAFF. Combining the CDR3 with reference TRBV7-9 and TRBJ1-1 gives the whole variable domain DTGVSQNPRHKITKRGQNVTFRCDPISEHNRLYWYRQTLGQGPEFLTYFQNEAQLEKSRLLSDRFSAERPKGSFSTLEIQRTEQGDSAMYLCASSPNAFGVGTEAFFGQGTRLTVV.